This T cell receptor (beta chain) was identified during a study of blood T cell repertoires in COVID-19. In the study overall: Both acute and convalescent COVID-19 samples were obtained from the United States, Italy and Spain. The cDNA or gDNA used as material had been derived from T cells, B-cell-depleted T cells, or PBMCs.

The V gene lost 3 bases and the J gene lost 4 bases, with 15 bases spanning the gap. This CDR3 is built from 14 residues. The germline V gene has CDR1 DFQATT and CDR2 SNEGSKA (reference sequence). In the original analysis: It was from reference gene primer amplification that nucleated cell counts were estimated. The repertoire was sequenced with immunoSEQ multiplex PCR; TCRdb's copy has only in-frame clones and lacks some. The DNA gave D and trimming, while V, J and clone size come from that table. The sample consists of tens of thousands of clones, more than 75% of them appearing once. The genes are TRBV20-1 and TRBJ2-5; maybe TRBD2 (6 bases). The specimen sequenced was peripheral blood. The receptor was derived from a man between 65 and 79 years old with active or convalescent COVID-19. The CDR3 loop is CSASWRGGGETQYF. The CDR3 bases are TGCAGTGCTAGTTGGAGGGGTGGGGGAGAGACCCAGTACTTC.